This T cell receptor (beta chain) comes out of a study of T cell responses to AZD1222 COVID-19 vaccine. At the level of the study: Second-dose timings of about 4 or about 12 weeks were pooled.

Repertoires were generated with immunoSEQ multiplex PCR, while TCRdb's copy carries only in-frame clones and drops some. This sample has 130,000 to 150,000 clones; 90% occur once, and the top ten carry around 3.5%. Between the trimmed V and J ends, which lost 1 base and 7 bases, there was a span of 17 bases. CDR1 and CDR2 (germline): SGHTA, FQGNSA. CDR3 size: 16 residues. Findings and caveats of the study: Donors were chiefly white British, with a greater number of females, and clonal diversity was perhaps underestimated.

In the case of this clone: Its specificity is unknown.

The source was peripheral blood, collected on day 0 of AZD1222 vaccination. V is TRBV7-2 and J is TRBJ1-5, with D unclear. The receptor was derived from an adult in good health. The CDR3 DNA follows: TGTGCCAGCAGCTTAGAGGGCAGCAGTGGAAAGCAGCCCCAGCATTTT. Protein: CASSLEGSSGKQPQHF.